This T cell receptor beta chain was sequenced during a study of OX40 agonist ivuxolimab in advanced cancers. Study-level background: Partial response was recorded in three patients: one hepatocellular carcinoma and two cutaneous melanoma cases.

This CDR3 is built from 16 residues. The germline V gene encodes CDR1 MNHEY and CDR2 SMNVEV (reference sequence). V lost 5 bases and J lost 2, with 15 bases in between. Clones were read by immunoSEQ multiplex PCR, and TCRdb kept only the in-frame ones, dropping some. The sample has fewer than 85,000 clones, roughly nine tenths seen once. Blood samples were obtained at baseline, cycle 4 day 1, and cycle 7 day 1. This clone was observed a single time. The receptor comes from an adult with an advanced solid tumor such as melanoma, head and neck, liver or kidney cancer. The sample consisted of CD4+ or CD8+ T cells sorted from blood, taken in a trial of the OX40 agonist ivuxolimab. J is TRBJ2-2 and V is TRBV27; D uncertain. The CDR3 nucleotides are TGTGCCAGCAGTCCCCCGGCAGCGCGAAACACCGGGGAGCTGTTTTTT. Translating gives CASSPPAARNTGELFF.